The present entry profiles one TCR beta chain with its context. The CDR3 has 14 residues. CDR1 and CDR2 (germline): MNHEY, SMNVEV (reference sequence). V lost 10 bases, J lost 6 bases, and 4 bases stayed unmatched. These data are taken from a study of T cell changes during pregnancy in multiple sclerosis. Method: immunoSEQ multiplex PCR; TCRdb's copy keeps in-frame clones and lacks some. The repertoire holds 100,000 to 130,000 clones, under 95% seen once, with more than 0.65% in the top ten. The sample here was peripheral blood, taken in the third trimester of pregnancy. This receptor was obtained from a female donor in good health, enrolled as a control in a pregnancy study. The V and J genes are TRBV27 and TRBJ1-6; TRBD1 agrees at 12 bases. CDR3 sequence (DNA): TGTGCCATTGGGACAGGGGGCGTTAATTCACCCCTCCACTTT. Translating it yields CAIGTGGVNSPLHF.